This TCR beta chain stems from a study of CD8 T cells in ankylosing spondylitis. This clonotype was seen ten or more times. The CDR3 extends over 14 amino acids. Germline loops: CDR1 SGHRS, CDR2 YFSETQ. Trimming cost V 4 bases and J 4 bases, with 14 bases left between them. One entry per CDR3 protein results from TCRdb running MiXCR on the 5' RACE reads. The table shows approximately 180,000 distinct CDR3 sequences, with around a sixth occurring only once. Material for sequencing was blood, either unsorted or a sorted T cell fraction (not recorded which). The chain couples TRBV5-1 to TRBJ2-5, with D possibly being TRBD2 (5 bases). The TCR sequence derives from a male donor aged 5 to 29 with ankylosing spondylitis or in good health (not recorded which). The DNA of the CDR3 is TGCGCCAGCAGCCTCAGTGACGCGGGAGAGACCCAGTACTTC. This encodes CASSLSDAGETQYF. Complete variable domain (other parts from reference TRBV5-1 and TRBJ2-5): KAGVTQTPRYLIKTRGQQVTLSCSPISGHRSVSWYQQTPGQGLQFLFEYFSETQRNKGNFPGRFSGRQFSNSRSEMNVSTLELGDSALYLCASSLSDAGETQYFGPGTRLLVL.